These 22 T cell receptor beta chains were all obtained from the same sample, sequenced in a study of T cells after posttransplantation cyclophosphamide. Measured with immunoSEQ multiplex PCR; TCRdb has only the in-frame clones, and not every one. The table has around 10,000 clones, around four fifths seen once; the top ten hold less than 20%. Cyclophosphamide on days +3 and +4 followed busulfan-fludarabine conditioning and a marrow graft. Sequenced material: PBMCs, taken roughly 62 months after allogeneic stem cell transplant with posttransplant cyclophosphamide. The receptors derive from a female patient in her forties or fifties who received an allogeneic stem cell transplant from a related donor, was CMV-positive, and had no GVHD. Part of the T cells may come from the graft donor.

V usage is TRBV2 and J usage is TRBJ2-6; 10 nucleotides line up with TRBD1. This CDR3 region has 16 residues. CDR1 SNHLY and CDR2 FYNNEI come from the germline V gene. J was trimmed by 2 bases and V by 6 bases; bases with no gene match: 4. CDR3 DNA sequence: TGTGCCAGCAGCGCGACAGGGGGCGCTGGGGCCAACGTCCTGACTTTC. It translates to CASSATGGAGANVLTF.

The chain joins TRBV18 to TRBJ2-1, with TRBD1 identical over 11 bases. This CDR3 is 17 amino acids long. Trimming removed 3 bases from V and 5 bases from J; junction bases left unmatched: 9. Per germline, CDR1 KGHSH and CDR2 LQKENI. The CDR3 region is CASSPASGTGGNNEQFF. CDR3 DNA: TGTGCCAGCTCACCGGCCTCCGGGACAGGGGGTAACAATGAGCAGTTCTTC. The entire variable domain, with the rest obtained from reference TRBV18 and TRBJ2-1, is as follows: NAGVMQNPRHLVRRRGQEARLRCSPMKGHSHVYWYRQLPEEGLKFMVYLQKENIIDESGMPKERFSAEFPKEGPSILRIQQVVRGDSAAYFCASSPASGTGGNNEQFFGPGTRLTVL.

This clone is medium-sized in the sample. This chain uses TRBV27 with TRBJ2-7; no firm D call. The germline gives CDR1 MNHEY, CDR2 SMNVEV (reference sequence). V lost 6 bases and J 2 bases, leaving 11 bases between the germline ends. The CDR3 length is 13 residues. The CDR3 loop is CASSLSIAYEQYF. The CDR3, as DNA: TGTGCCAGCAGCCTATCGATAGCCTACGAGCAGTACTTC.

The chain links TRBV2 to TRBJ1-2; 7 bases match TRBD1. CDR3 length equals 13 residues. Trimming cost V 11 bases and J 3 bases; bases outside gene matches: 9. Germline V gives CDR1 SNHLY, CDR2 FYNNEI. CDR3 sequence reads: CAGTGTGDYGYTF. In nucleotides, the CDR3 is TGTGCCGGGACCGGAACAGGGGACTATGGCTACACCTTC.

The rearrangement uses TRBV19 and TRBJ1-2; D is undetermined. This CDR3 region has 14 residues. In germline, CDR1 is LNHDA, CDR2 SQIVND (reference sequence). V lost 4 bases and J 1 base, leaving 10 bases between the germline ends. CDR3 nucleotides: TGTGCCAGTAGTAGTCAGGCCCGTAACTATGGCTACACCTTC. Residues: CASSSQARNYGYTF.

The gene calls are TRBV4-3 and TRBJ2-7; D possibly corresponds to TRBD2 (6 bases). V gave up 4 bases and J gave up 3 bases, with 19 bases separating them. The germline V gene encodes CDR1 LGHNA and CDR2 YSLEER. The CDR3 consists of 16 residues. CDR3 DNA: TGCGCCAGCAGCCTCCGATCTAGCGCTCTTCACTACGAGCAGTACTTC. This encodes CASSLRSSALHYEQYF.

CDR3 loop: CASSETGLNTEAFF. The CDR3 coding sequence is TGTGCCAGCAGTGAGACAGGGCTGAACACTGAAGCTTTCTTT. V usage is TRBV6-1 and J usage is TRBJ1-1, with 7 bases lining up with TRBD1. V lost 3 bases and J lost 0; bases outside the gene matches: 1. In germline, CDR1 is MNHNS, CDR2 SASEGT. CDR3 length equals 14 residues.

The V call is TRBV5-8, the J call TRBJ2-6, with D uncertain. This CDR3 is built from 13 residues. V shed 7 bases and J shed 1 base, with 6 bases lying between them. Per germline, CDR1 SGHTS and CDR2 YDEGEE. CDR3: CASLQSGANVLTF. In nucleotides, the CDR3 is TGTGCCAGCCTTCAGTCTGGGGCCAACGTCCTGACTTTC.

The V call is TRBV7-9, the J call TRBJ2-7; 7 bases map to TRBD2. CDR1 is SEHNR, CDR2 FQNEAQ, per germline (reference sequence). The CDR3 runs to 16 residues. With V trimmed by 3 bases and J by 0 bases, 8 bases remained unmatched. CDR3 in DNA: TGTGCCAGCAGCTTGGGTGGAGGGAGGGTCTCCTACGAGCAGTACTTC. Translation: CASSLGGGRVSYEQYF.

The rearrangement joins TRBV7-7 to TRBJ1-2; D perhaps matches TRBD1 (6 bases). The CDR3 length is 13 residues. With 4 bases removed from V and 7 bases from J, the gap between germline ends came to 13 bases. Germline lookup yields CDR1 SSHAT and CDR2 FNYEAQ (reference sequence). The CDR3 protein is CASSSNFRGGYTF. The CDR3 DNA follows: TGTGCCAGCAGCTCTAACTTCAGGGGTGGCTACACCTTC.

This chain links TRBV6-7 with TRBJ1-4; D is uncertain. TRBV6-7 is reported as an ORF; its role is uncertain. Trimming pared 2 bases from V and 4 bases from J, leaving 20 bases between. The CDR3 runs to 18 residues. This CDR3 is CASSYGSYRDLINEKLFF. In nucleotides, the CDR3 is TGTGCCAGCAGTTACGGTTCGTATAGAGACTTAATTAATGAAAAACTGTTTTTT.

The chain employs TRBV5-1 and TRBJ1-4, with unresolved D. The CDR3 loop spans 14 amino acids. Trimming removed 4 bases from V and 8 bases from J, with 15 bases in between. The germline CDR1 and CDR2 sequences are SGHRS and YFSETQ. The CDR3 nucleotides read TGCGCCAGCAGCGTGAGGGAAGGAGGGGAAAAACTGTTTTTT. Protein sequence: CASSVREGGEKLFF.

This chain uses TRBV5-4 with TRBJ2-2; 7 bases align to TRBD1. CDR3 length equals 16 residues. Germline CDR1 SGHNT, CDR2 YYREEE (reference sequence). V was clipped by 5 bases and J by 4 bases; unmatched bases: 11. CDR3 sequence reads: CASRPTTGLFTGELFF. For the CDR3, the DNA is TGTGCCAGCAGACCGACGACAGGGCTGTTCACCGGGGAGCTGTTTTTT.

This chain uses TRBV15 with TRBJ2-6; 10 bases agree with TRBD1. The V gene's germline CDR1 is LNHNV and CDR2 YYDKDF (reference sequence). J was trimmed by 0 bases and V by 5 bases; bases with no gene match: 7. This CDR3 has 18 residues. DNA for the CDR3: TGTGCCACCAGCCTCCGACAGGGGGCTAACTCTGGGGCCAACGTCCTGACTTTC. This codes for CATSLRQGANSGANVLTF. Together with reference TRBV15 and TRBJ2-6, the CDR3 gives the full variable domain: DAMVIQNPRYQVTQFGKPVTLSCSQTLNHNVMYWYQQKSSQAPKLLFHYYDKDFNNEADTPDNFQSRRPNTSFCFLDIRSPGLGDTAMYLCATSLRQGANSGANVLTFGAGSRLTVL.

V gene TRBV5-4 combines with J gene TRBJ1-2, with D maybe TRBD1 (6 bases). The CDR3 sequence is 15 residues long. The germline V gene encodes CDR1 SGHNT and CDR2 YYREEE (reference sequence). The V end was cut by 0 bases, the J end by 8 bases, with 17 bases between. CDR3 amino acids: CASSLAMGALRGYTF. The CDR3 nucleotides read TGTGCCAGCAGCTTGGCCATGGGGGCTTTGCGAGGCTACACCTTC.

The chain recombines TRBV21-1 with TRBJ2-6; whether TRBD2, the table's D call, matches the DNA was not checked. TRBV21-1 constitutes a pseudogene. The CDR3 loop spans 22 amino acids. CDR3 protein: CASSNAQRGTSGSKSGANVLTF. CDR3 bases: TGTGCCAGCAGCAACGCGCAACGCGGGACTAGCGGGAGTAAGTCTGGGGCCAACGTCCTGACTTTC.

The rearrangement links TRBV30 to TRBJ1-5; D is unclear. Trimming shortened V by 0 bases and J by 5 bases, and 8 bases separated the two germline ends. The CDR3 consists of 13 residues. CDR1 is GTSNPN, CDR2 SVGIG, per germline (reference sequence). CDR3 loop: CAWSVREDQPQHF. The CDR3 DNA reads TGTGCCTGGAGTGTACGGGAGGATCAGCCCCAGCATTTT.

The chain is built from TRBV7-9 and TRBJ1-1; 9 bases line up with TRBD1. This CDR3 spans 14 amino acids. The ends lost 8 bases at V and 4 bases at J; junction bases unmatched: 8. In germline, CDR1 is SEHNR, CDR2 FQNEAQ (reference sequence). CDR3 in amino acids: CASGVTGGPTEAFF. As DNA, the CDR3 is TGTGCCAGCGGGGTTACAGGGGGCCCCACTGAAGCTTTCTTT.

This chain links TRBV11-2 with TRBJ2-7, with 13 bases lining up with TRBD2. J lost 2 bases, V lost 1 base, and 8 bases had no gene match. Germline V gene sequence: CDR1 SGHAT, CDR2 FQNNGV. This CDR3 has 18 residues. This CDR3 reads CASSLANLGLAGAYEQYF. In nucleotides, the CDR3 is TGTGCCAGCAGCTTAGCTAACTTAGGACTAGCGGGAGCCTACGAGCAGTACTTC. Supplemented by reference TRBV11-2 and TRBJ2-7, the full variable domain reads EAGVAQSPRYKIIEKRQSVAFWCNPISGHATLYWYQQILGQGPKLLIQFQNNGVVDDSQLPKDRFSAERLKGVDSTLKIQPAKLEDSAVYLCASSLANLGLAGAYEQYFGPGTRLTVT.

The chain uses TRBV5-6 and TRBJ1-5; a weak D match, TRBD1 (5 bases). CDR1 is SGHDT, CDR2 YYEEEE, per germline. Trimming pared 0 bases from V and 7 bases from J, leaving 8 bases between. CDR3 length: 13 amino acids. The CDR3: CASSLVGEQPQHF. The CDR3, as DNA: TGTGCCAGCAGCTTGGTAGGGGAACAGCCCCAGCATTTT.

J is TRBJ2-7 and V is TRBV7-9; the match to TRBD2 covers 14 bases. Germline-derived CDR1 and CDR2 are SEHNR and FQNEAQ (reference sequence). The CDR3 runs 16 residues. V gave up 5 bases and J gave up 4 bases; unmatched junction bases: 7. CDR3 sequence reads: CASSMTSGRATYEQYF. In nucleotides, the CDR3 is TGTGCCAGCAGCATGACTAGCGGGAGGGCCACGTACGAGCAGTACTTC.

The chain has TRBV7-2 and TRBJ2-7; no clear D. Germline CDR1 and CDR2: SGHTA and FQGNSA. This CDR3 region has 13 residues. Trimming shortened V by 1 base and J by 1 base, and 5 bases separated the two germline ends. CDR3 in DNA: TGTGCCAGCAGCTTAGGTCCTTCCTACGAGCAGTACTTC. It specifies CASSLGPSYEQYF.